This TCR beta chain was recorded in a study of identical twins. TCRdb reanalysed the 5' RACE reads using MiXCR and keeps one entry per CDR3 protein. The table has a few hundred thousand distinct CDR3 sequences, nearly 10% seen once. Study-level results: Findings came from cross-sectional statistics, without long-term follow-up of donors. For cord blood, abundant beta clonotypes had fewer insertions, unlike memory repertoires, which showed none. Monozygotic twin pairs showed more out-of-frame TCR alpha sharing than models estimated.

This clonotype occurred many times. As yet, its antigen is unknown. This sample was also put to use in a study of yellow fever vaccine responses in identical twins. That source notes: On the reported evidence, twins' vaccine T cell responses seemed partly convergent and partly personalized.

The clonotype comes from a young woman in good health. Material for sequencing was PBMCs.

This CDR3 is CSVAEINRYEQYF. CDR3 in DNA: TGCAGCGTTGCTGAGATCAACCGGTACGAGCAGTACTTC. The chain is built from TRBV29-1 and TRBJ2-7, with D unresolved. The CDR3 covers 13 residues. V was trimmed by 4 bases and J by 4 bases, leaving 14 bases between them. Germline CDR1 is SQVTM and CDR2 is ANQGSEA.